The TCR beta chain under discussion was sequenced for a study of cytomegalovirus exposure and HLA in healthy donors. Vbeta (60) and Jbeta (13) primers were used in the PCR. The table came from immunoSEQ multiplex PCR; TCRdb's copy has only in-frame clones and leaves some out. The table lists around 180,000 clones, more than 65% of them singletons. The germline V and J ends were trimmed by 3 bases and 1 base, with 6 bases remaining between them. Germline V gene data show CDR1 as SQVTM and CDR2 as ANQGSEA. CDR3 length: 12 amino acids. This clone was picked up a small number of times. The sequence was collected from a woman aged 45-59 years in good health and CMV-seronegative. Specimen: PBMCs. This chain links TRBV29-1 with TRBJ1-1; unclear D gene. CDR3 loop: CSVDAGNTEAFF. CDR3 DNA: TGCAGCGTTGACGCAGGGAACACTGAAGCTTTCTTT.